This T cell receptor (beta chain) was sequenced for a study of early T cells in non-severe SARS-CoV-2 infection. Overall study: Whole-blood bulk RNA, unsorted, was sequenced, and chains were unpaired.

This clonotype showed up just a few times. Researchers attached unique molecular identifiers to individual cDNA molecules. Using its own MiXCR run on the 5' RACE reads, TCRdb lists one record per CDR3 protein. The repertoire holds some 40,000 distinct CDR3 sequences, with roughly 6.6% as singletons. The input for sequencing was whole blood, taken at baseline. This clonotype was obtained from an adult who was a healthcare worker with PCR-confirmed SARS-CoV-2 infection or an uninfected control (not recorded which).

The CDR3 region is CASSAPGQGAGNTEAFF. In nucleotides, the CDR3 is TGTGCCAGTAGTGCACCGGGACAGGGTGCTGGGAACACTGAAGCTTTCTTT. The rearrangement uses TRBV19 and TRBJ1-1; 9 bases align to TRBD1. CDR3 size: 17 residues. With 5 bases clipped from V and 1 base from J, the junction kept 11 bases outside the gene matches. The V gene's germline CDR1 is LNHDA and CDR2 SQIVND (reference sequence).